This T cell receptor (beta chain) is from a study of blood T cell repertoires in COVID-19. Looking at the study overall: The analysed material was cDNA or gDNA that came from T cells, B-cell-depleted T cells, or PBMCs.

While infection was still active, Seattle patients were enrolled and then followed longitudinally. In the source study's methods: Counts of nucleated cells, estimated from reference gene primer amplification, were obtained. Some clones are missing from TCRdb's copy, which holds only in-frame ones; the method was immunoSEQ multiplex PCR. V and J calls and clone size follow that table, whereas D and trimming were derived from the DNA. The table shows some 240,000 clones, with around 90% occurring only once. This clone is a singleton in its sample. After removal of 5 bases from V and 10 bases from J, the junction contained 5 bases not matched to a gene. The CDR3 runs 13 residues. From germline, CDR1 is LNHDA and CDR2 SQIVND (reference sequence).

Input material: peripheral blood. The V and J genes are TRBV19 and TRBJ2-1; 10 bases map to TRBD1. The TCR comes from a man aged 55 to 69 with COVID-19, enrolled during active disease. The CDR3 sequence: CASSSTGGLEQFF. CDR3 sequence (DNA): TGTGCCAGTAGTTCGACAGGGGGCCTCGAGCAGTTCTTC.